The 23 T cell receptor beta chains given below trace back to one sample, sequenced in a study of blood T cell repertoires in COVID-19. TCRdb's copy holds only in-frame clones and misses some; the assay was immunoSEQ multiplex PCR. Of around 140,000 clones listed, 84% are singletons. The sample consisted of peripheral blood. These receptors all come from a man in his sixties with acute or convalescent COVID-19.

V and J are TRBV24-1 and TRBJ2-1; tentatively, D is TRBD2 (5 bases). Germline values: CDR1 KGHDR, CDR2 SFDVKD. This CDR3 has 16 residues. The ends were cut back, 3 bases at V and 2 bases at J, with 13 bases in the middle. This chain's CDR3 is CATSDNLARAYNEQFF. The CDR3 coding sequence is TGTGCCACCAGTGATAACCTAGCTCGGGCCTACAATGAGCAGTTCTTC.

The CDR3 reads CAISDVSPTDTQYF. The CDR3 region has the DNA TGTGCCATCAGTGATGTCAGTCCCACAGATACGCAGTATTTT. The chain combines TRBV10-3 with TRBJ2-3, with no clear D. The V end lost 3 bases, the J end lost 2 bases, and 9 bases lay between the germline ends. Germline V lookup: CDR1 ENHRY, CDR2 SYGVKD. The CDR3 is made up of 14 amino acids.

J is TRBJ1-5 and V is TRBV30, with D uncertain. Germline V CDR1 and CDR2: GTSNPN, SVGIG (reference sequence). The CDR3 is 15 residues long. V dropped 1 base and J dropped 2 bases, with 12 bases sitting between them. CDR3 nucleotides: TGTGCCTGGAGTGCCATCGGACTTGGCAATCAGCCCCAGCATTTT. Translating it yields CAWSAIGLGNQPQHF. Combining the CDR3 with reference TRBV30 and TRBJ1-5 gives the whole variable domain SQTIHQWPATLVQPVGSPLSLECTVEGTSNPNLYWYRQAAGRGLQLLFYSVGIGQISSEVPQNLSASRPQDRQFILSSKKLLLSDSGFYLCAWSAIGLGNQPQHFGDGTRLSIL.

This rearrangement joins TRBV5-7 to TRBJ1-2, with a tentative D call TRBD1 (6 bases). TRBV5-7 is sorted into the ORF group, with uncertain function. Trimming stripped 0 bases from V and 0 bases from J, with 15 bases between. The CDR3 is 17 residues long. In DNA form, the CDR3 reads TGTGCCAGCAGCTTGGGAGACAGGCCAACTGCTAACTATGGCTACACCTTC. Translating gives CASSLGDRPTANYGYTF.

The chain is built from TRBV29-1 and TRBJ1-1, with unresolved D. V lost 0 bases, J lost 5 bases, and 10 bases lay in between. CDR3 length: 13 residues. Per germline, CDR1 SQVTM and CDR2 ANQGSEA. CDR3 amino acids: CSVEELRGTEAFF. The CDR3 coding sequence is TGCAGCGTTGAAGAGTTGAGAGGAACTGAAGCTTTCTTT. Variable domain in full (rest from reference TRBV29-1 and TRBJ1-1): SAVISQKPSRDICQRGTSLTIQCQVDSQVTMMFWYRQQPGQSLTLIATANQGSEATYESGFVIDKFPISRPNLTFSTLTVSNMSPEDSSIYLCSVEELRGTEAFFGQGTRLTVV.

The V call is TRBV5-5, the J call TRBJ2-1; D call uncertain. Germline loops: CDR1 SGHKS, CDR2 YYEKEE (reference sequence). The CDR3 contains 13 residues. Between the trimmed V and J ends, which lost 0 bases and 4 bases, there was a span of 5 bases. The CDR3 spells CASSLGLYNEQFF. DNA for the CDR3: TGTGCCAGCAGCTTGGGACTTTACAATGAGCAGTTCTTC.

The chain combines TRBV29-1 with TRBJ2-7; no clear D. This CDR3 is 12 amino acids long. CDR1 SQVTM and CDR2 ANQGSEA come from the germline V gene. V was pared by 0 bases and J by 3 bases, with 6 bases between. CDR3 bases: TGCAGCGTTGAAGATAACAGCTACGAGCAGTACTTC. It specifies CSVEDNSYEQYF.

The CDR3 DNA sequence: TGTGCCAGCAGCTTAGGGGCCCCCGGGACAGGGGGCCCCGGGGAGCTGTTTTTT. It specifies CASSLGAPGTGGPGELFF. V is TRBV11-2 and J is TRBJ2-2; TRBD1 matches 12 bases. V trimming: 1 base; J trimming: 6 bases; junction bases outside the gene matches: 9. CDR1 is SGHAT and CDR2 is FQNNGV in the germline V gene. This CDR3 has 18 residues.

This clone was seen only once. The V gene is TRBV12-3 or TRBV12-4, the J gene TRBJ1-2, with 7 positions matching TRBD1. V dropped 6 bases and J dropped 6; count of bases not matched to a gene: 7. The CDR3 contains 13 residues. The CDR3 region is CASSNDREHGYTF. The CDR3 DNA reads as TGTGCCAGCAGCAACGACAGGGAGCATGGCTACACCTTC.

This clone was detected once. The V and J genes are TRBV11-3 and TRBJ2-1, with a tentative D call TRBD1 (5 bases). The CDR3 has 13 amino acids. The germline V and J ends were trimmed by 2 bases and 4 bases, with 6 bases remaining between them. In germline, CDR1 is SGHNT, CDR2 YENEEA. CDR3 sequence: CASSLQGYNEQFF. In DNA, the CDR3 is TGTGCCAGCAGCTTACAGGGTTACAATGAGCAGTTCTTC.

The V and J genes are TRBV5-4 and TRBJ2-3, with a possible D match to TRBD1 (6 bases). CDR1 and CDR2 (germline): SGHNT, YYREEE (reference sequence). This CDR3 region has 15 residues. Trimming removed 4 bases at V and 0 bases at J, with 12 bases between. CDR3 in DNA: TGTGCCAGCAGCGGCGGAAGGGGGAGCACAGATACGCAGTATTTT. This gives the protein CASSGGRGSTDTQYF.

The chain couples TRBV7-7 to TRBJ2-5; D may be TRBD2 (6 bases). Trimming stripped 5 bases from V and 2 bases from J, with 21 bases between. CDR1 is SSHAT and CDR2 is FNYEAQ in the germline V gene (reference sequence). The CDR3 is made up of 17 amino acids. The CDR3 nucleotides read TGTGCCAGCAGCGGCGGAGGGGTTGGTAGCGGACAAGAGACCCAGTACTTC. This encodes CASSGGGVGSGQETQYF.

This clone showed up just once. The gene calls are TRBV30 and TRBJ2-6; perhaps TRBD1 as D (5 bases). This CDR3 spans 14 amino acids. The V gene lost 6 bases and the J gene lost 4 bases, with 13 bases spanning the gap. CDR1 and CDR2 from the germline V gene are GTSNPN and SVGIG (reference sequence). This CDR3 is CACRGHLGANVLTF. The CDR3 DNA follows: TGTGCCTGCCGAGGACATCTCGGGGCCAACGTCCTGACTTTC.

This clone has just one count. The chain uses TRBV4-2 and TRBJ2-1; TRBD1 is a possible D gene (5 bases). V lost 1 base and J lost 16, with 17 bases in between. The germline V gene encodes CDR1 LGHNA and CDR2 YNFKEQ. The CDR3 spans 13 residues. The CDR3 nucleotides are TGTGCCAGCAGCCAAGTTATAGGACAAAATTACTTCTTC. Its protein product is CASSQVIGQNYFF.

The chain's CDR3 is CASSIERFDRYNEQFF. The CDR3 DNA reads TGTGCCAGTAGTATAGAGAGGTTCGACAGATACAATGAGCAGTTCTTC. This chain links TRBV19 with TRBJ2-1; D perhaps matches TRBD1 (5 bases). The CDR3 is 16 amino acids. The V end lost 0 bases, the J end lost 4 bases, and 13 bases lay between the germline ends. Germline loops: CDR1 LNHDA, CDR2 SQIVND (reference sequence).

The chain has TRBV12-5 and TRBJ2-2; TRBD1 agrees at 7 bases. After removal of 6 bases from V and 4 bases from J, the junction contained 11 bases not matched to a gene. The CDR3 has 16 residues. Germline lookup yields CDR1 LGHNT and CDR2 FRNRAP. The chain's CDR3 is CASGPRQGVITGELFF. The CDR3, as DNA: TGTGCTAGTGGCCCAAGACAGGGAGTCATCACCGGGGAGCTGTTTTTT.

The chain joins TRBV10-1 to TRBJ2-3; TRBD2 aligns across 10 bases. This CDR3 is 15 amino acids long. Germline CDR1 WNHNN, CDR2 SYGVQD (reference sequence). Trimming removed 6 bases from V and 3 bases from J; junction bases left unmatched: 6. The CDR3 DNA sequence: TGCGCCAGCAGCCCGACTAGCGGGCCAACAGATACGCAGTATTTT. Translation gives CASSPTSGPTDTQYF.

This chain connects TRBV6-5 to TRBJ1-2; D perhaps matches TRBD1 (5 bases). The CDR3 sequence is 15 residues long. The V end was cut by 4 bases, the J end by 6 bases, with 18 bases between. Per germline, CDR1 MNHEY and CDR2 SVGAGI. The CDR3 nucleotides read TGTGCCAGCAGTTTTAGGGGTATAATGTCGAATGGCTACACCTTC. It encodes CASSFRGIMSNGYTF.

J is TRBJ1-4 and V is TRBV6-1; TRBD1 might be the D (6 bases). The V gene lost 3 bases and the J gene lost 10 bases, with 18 bases spanning the gap. Germline-derived CDR1 and CDR2 are MNHNS and SASEGT. The CDR3 totals 15 residues. This chain's CDR3 is CASSELRDINRKLFF. CDR3 nucleotide sequence: TGTGCCAGCAGTGAGTTACGGGACATTAATAGAAAACTGTTTTTT.

The chain carries TRBV6-1 and TRBJ2-7; D call uncertain. The germline V and J ends were trimmed by 0 bases and 2 bases, with 5 bases remaining between them. The CDR3 runs 13 residues. CDR1 MNHNS and CDR2 SASEGT come from the germline V gene. The DNA for the CDR3 is TGTGCCAGCAGTGAAGCACCAGCCTACGAGCAGTACTTC. The encoded protein is CASSEAPAYEQYF.

The chain couples TRBV12-3 or TRBV12-4 to TRBJ2-2; D is unclear. The CDR3 covers 13 residues. Trimming pared 1 base from V and 6 bases from J, leaving 6 bases between. CDR3: CASSLVESGELFF. The CDR3 DNA sequence: TGTGCCAGCAGTTTAGTGGAGTCCGGGGAGCTGTTTTTT.

The V and J genes are TRBV18 and TRBJ1-1; D perhaps matches TRBD1 (5 bases). Germline assignment: CDR1 KGHSH and CDR2 LQKENI. Trimming took off 6 bases at V and 8 bases at J, with 13 bases between the two ends. The CDR3 has 12 residues. The CDR3 loop is CASSLGHAEAFF. In DNA form, the CDR3 reads TGTGCCAGCTCTCTCGGACATGCGGAAGCTTTCTTT.

The chain couples TRBV5-1 to TRBJ1-6; TRBD1 is a possible D gene (5 bases). Trimming shortened V by 9 bases and J by 5 bases, and 18 bases separated the two germline ends. CDR1 is SGHRS and CDR2 is YFSETQ in the germline V gene. The CDR3 consists of 15 residues. CDR3 protein: CATKVGQGDNSPLHF. The CDR3 region has the DNA TGCGCCACTAAGGTGGGGCAGGGTGATAATTCACCCCTCCACTTT.